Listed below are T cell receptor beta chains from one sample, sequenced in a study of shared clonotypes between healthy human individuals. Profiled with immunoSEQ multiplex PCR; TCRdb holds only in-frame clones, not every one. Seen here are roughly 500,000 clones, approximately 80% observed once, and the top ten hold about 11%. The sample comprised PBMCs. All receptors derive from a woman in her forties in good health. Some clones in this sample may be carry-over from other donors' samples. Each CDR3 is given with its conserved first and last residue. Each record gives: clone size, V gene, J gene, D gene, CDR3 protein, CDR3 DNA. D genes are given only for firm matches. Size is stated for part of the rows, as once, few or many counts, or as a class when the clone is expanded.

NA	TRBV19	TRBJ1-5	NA	CARTRGSNQPQHF	TGTGCCAGGACCAGGGGTAGCAATCAGCCCCAGCATTTT
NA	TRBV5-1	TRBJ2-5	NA	CASSLSQETQYF	TGCGCCAGCAGCTTGAGCCAAGAGACCCAGTACTTC
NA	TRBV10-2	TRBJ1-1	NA	CASRAPRSGTEAFF	TGCGCCAGCAGAGCACCCCGGTCCGGCACTGAAGCTTTCTTT
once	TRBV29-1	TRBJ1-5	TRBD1	CSVGQGGQPQHF	TGCAGCGTGGGACAGGGGGGGCAGCCCCAGCATTTT
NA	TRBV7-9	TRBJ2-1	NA	CASSLRRPFRHTNEQFF	TGTGCCAGCAGCTTACGACGCCCCTTTCGACACACGAATGAGCAGTTCTTC
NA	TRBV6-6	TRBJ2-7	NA	CASAQSSYEQYF	TGTGCCAGTGCACAGAGCTCCTACGAGCAGTACTTC
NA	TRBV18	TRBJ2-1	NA	CASSPGTLNPHNEQFF	TGTGCCAGCTCACCAGGTACACTCAACCCCCACAATGAGCAGTTCTTC
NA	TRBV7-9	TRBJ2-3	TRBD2	CASRDGTTPLDTQYF	TGTGCCAGCAGGGACGGGACTACCCCGCTTGATACGCAGTATTTT
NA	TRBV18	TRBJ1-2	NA	CASSLAAGEDYGYTF	TGTGCCAGCTCACTAGCGGCAGGGGAGGACTATGGCTACACCTTC
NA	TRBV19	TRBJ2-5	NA	CASSRGLQETQYF	TGTGCCAGTAGCCGAGGACTCCAAGAGACCCAGTACTTC
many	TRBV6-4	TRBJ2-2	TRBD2	CASSDSWGGTGELFF	TGTGCCAGCAGTGACTCTTGGGGAGGGACCGGGGAGCTGTTTTTT
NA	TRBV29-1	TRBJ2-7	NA	CSAVQDRLNYEQYF	TGCAGCGCTGTCCAGGACAGACTTAACTACGAGCAGTACTTC
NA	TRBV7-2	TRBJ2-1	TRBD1	CASSLDARQGAGWFF	TGTGCCAGCAGCTTAGATGCTAGACAGGGGGCGGGCTGGTTCTTC
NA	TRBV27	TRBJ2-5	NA	CASSPPEETQYF	TGTGCCAGCAGTCCTCCTGAGGAGACCCAGTACTTC
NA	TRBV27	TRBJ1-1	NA	CASSSNMNTEAFF	TGTGCCAGCAGTTCCAACATGAACACTGAAGCTTTCTTT
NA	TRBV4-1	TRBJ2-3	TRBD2	CASSRSSSRLARSSTDTQYF	TGCGCCAGCAGCCGTTCGTCGTCGAGACTAGCGCGATCTAGCACAGATACGCAGTATTTT
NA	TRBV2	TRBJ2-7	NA	CASSAEFLVDF	TGTGCCAGCAGTGCAGAATTTTTGGTAGACTTC
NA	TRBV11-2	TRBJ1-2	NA	CASSPLFVRTQYGYTF	TGTGCCAGCAGCCCTCTCTTCGTGAGGACGCAATATGGCTACACCTTC
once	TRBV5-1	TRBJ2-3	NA	CASSLAGGLYTDTQYF	TGCGCCAGCAGCTTGGCCGGAGGGCTATACACAGATACGCAGTATTTT
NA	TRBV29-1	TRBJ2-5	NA	CSVDQGQETQYF	TGCAGCGTTGACCAGGGGCAAGAGACCCAGTACTTC
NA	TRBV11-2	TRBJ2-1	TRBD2	CASSSGLAVYNEQFF	TGTGCCAGCAGCTCCGGACTAGCGGTTTACAATGAGCAGTTCTTC
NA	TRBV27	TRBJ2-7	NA	CASSLLGGEYEQYF	TGTGCCAGCAGTTTACTTGGGGGCGAATACGAGCAGTACTTC
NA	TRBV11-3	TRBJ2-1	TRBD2	CASSLAGGGYNEQFF	TGTGCCAGCAGCTTAGCGGGAGGGGGTTACAATGAGCAGTTCTTC
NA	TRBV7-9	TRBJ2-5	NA	CASSPQPGHQYQETQYF	TGTGCCAGCAGCCCTCAGCCGGGACACCAGTACCAAGAGACCCAGTACTTC
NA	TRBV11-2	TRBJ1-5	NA	CASSLSYNQPQHF	TGTGCCAGCAGCTTAAGTTACAATCAGCCCCAGCATTTT
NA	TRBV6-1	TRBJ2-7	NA	CASRLRPQSYEQYF	TGTGCCAGCAGACTGAGGCCCCAATCCTACGAGCAGTACTTC
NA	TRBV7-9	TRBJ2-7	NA	CASSLGGPTYEQYF	TGTGCCAGCAGCTTAGGTGGGCCCACCTACGAGCAGTACTTC
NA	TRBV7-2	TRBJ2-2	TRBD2	CASSRLAGGPEGELFF	TGTGCCAGCAGCAGACTAGCGGGAGGGCCGGAGGGGGAGCTGTTTTTT
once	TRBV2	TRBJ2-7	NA	CASMGRAQSYEQYF	TGTGCCAGCATGGGACGAGCCCAATCCTACGAGCAGTACTTC
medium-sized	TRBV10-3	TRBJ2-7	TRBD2	CAISETSGRYEQYF	TGTGCCATCAGTGAGACTAGCGGGAGGTACGAGCAGTACTTC
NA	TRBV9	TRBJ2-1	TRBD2	CASSVAGLPGVIYNEQFF	TGTGCCAGCAGCGTAGCGGGACTACCGGGGGTGATATACAATGAGCAGTTCTTC
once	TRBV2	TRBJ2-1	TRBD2	CASRSRRGSSYNEQFF	TGTGCCAGCAGGAGTCGTCGCGGGAGCTCCTACAATGAGCAGTTCTTC
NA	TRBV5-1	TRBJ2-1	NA	CASSRDDSYNEQFF	TGCGCCAGCAGTCGGGACGACTCATACAATGAGCAGTTCTTC
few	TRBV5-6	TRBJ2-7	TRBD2	CASSQLAGGTYEQYF	TGTGCCAGCAGCCAGCTAGCGGGAGGTACCTACGAGCAGTACTTC
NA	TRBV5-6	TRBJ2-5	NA	CASSLQGRETQYF	TGTGCCAGCAGCCTACAGGGGAGGGAGACCCAGTACTTC
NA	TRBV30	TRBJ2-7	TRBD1	CAWTRGTGDEQYF	TGTGCCTGGACCAGGGGGACAGGGGACGAGCAGTACTTC
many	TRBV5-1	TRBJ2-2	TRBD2	CASSLALLAGGQNTGELFF	TGCGCCAGCAGCTTGGCACTACTAGCGGGAGGCCAGAACACCGGGGAGCTGTTTTTT
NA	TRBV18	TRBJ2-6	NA	CASSPRAGDLRGANVLTF	TGTGCCAGCTCACCAAGGGCAGGGGATCTGCGAGGGGCCAACGTCCTGACTTTC
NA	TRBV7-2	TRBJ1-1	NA	CASSLETLGGFGNTEAFF	TGTGCCAGCAGCTTAGAGACCCTGGGGGGCTTTGGGAACACTGAAGCTTTCTTT
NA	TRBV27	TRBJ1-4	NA	CASRRGGRATNEKLFF	TGTGCCAGCAGGAGGGGGGGGAGGGCAACTAATGAAAAACTGTTTTTT
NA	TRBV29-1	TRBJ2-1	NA	CSADPAGDEQFF	TGCAGCGCCGACCCCGCGGGTGATGAGCAGTTCTTC
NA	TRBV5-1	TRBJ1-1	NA	CASSKDRANTEAFF	TGCGCCAGCAGCAAGGACAGAGCGAACACTGAAGCTTTCTTT
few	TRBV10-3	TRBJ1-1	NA	CAISEAGERAFF	TGTGCCATCAGTGAGGCAGGGGAACGTGCTTTCTTT
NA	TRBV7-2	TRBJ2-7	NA	CASSLVGSSYEQYF	TGTGCCAGCAGCTTAGTTGGAAGTTCCTACGAGCAGTACTTC
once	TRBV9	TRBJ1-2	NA	CASSVGQGPNYGYTF	TGTGCCAGCAGCGTAGGTCAGGGCCCTAACTATGGCTACACCTTC
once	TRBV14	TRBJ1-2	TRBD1	CASSPTLRGSGYTF	TGTGCCAGCAGCCCCACCCTCAGGGGGAGCGGCTACACCTTC
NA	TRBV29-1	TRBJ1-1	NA	CSGTRGTEAFF	TGCAGCGGAACCAGGGGCACTGAAGCTTTCTTT
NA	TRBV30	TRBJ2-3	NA	CAWSVNGGPTDTQYF	TGTGCCTGGAGTGTAAACGGCGGGCCCACAGATACGCAGTATTTT
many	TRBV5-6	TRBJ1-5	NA	CASSLGPGEQPQHF	TGTGCCAGCAGCTTGGGGCCGGGAGAACAGCCCCAGCATTTT
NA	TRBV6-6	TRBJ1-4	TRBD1	CASRRGQGSEKLFF	TGTGCCAGCAGACGAGGACAGGGGAGTGAAAAACTGTTTTTT
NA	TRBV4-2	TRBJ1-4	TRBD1	CASSLTDGTVNEKLFF	TGTGCCAGCAGCCTCACGGATGGGACAGTTAATGAAAAACTGTTTTTT
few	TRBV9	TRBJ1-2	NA	CASSRGGNYGYTF	TGTGCCAGCAGTAGGGGAGGAAACTATGGCTACACCTTC
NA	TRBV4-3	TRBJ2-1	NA	CASSPSGTSPSSYNEQFF	TGCGCCAGCAGCCCCAGCGGAACTAGCCCGAGCTCCTACAATGAGCAGTTCTTC
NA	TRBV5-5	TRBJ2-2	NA	CASSLAANTGELFF	TGTGCCAGCAGCTTAGCAGCGAACACCGGGGAGCTGTTTTTT
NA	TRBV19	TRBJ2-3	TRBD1	CASSYGQGRGPDTQYF	TGTGCCAGTAGTTACGGACAGGGGAGGGGTCCGGATACGCAGTATTTT
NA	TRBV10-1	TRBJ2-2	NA	CASSGTAPGELFF	TGCGCCAGCAGTGGAACAGCACCCGGGGAGCTGTTTTTT
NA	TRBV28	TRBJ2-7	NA	CASRPSGSYEQYF	TGTGCCAGCAGACCAAGCGGTTCCTACGAGCAGTACTTC
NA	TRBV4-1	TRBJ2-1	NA	CASSQDLWRAPDEQFF	TGCGCCAGCAGCCAAGATCTGTGGAGGGCCCCGGATGAGCAGTTCTTC
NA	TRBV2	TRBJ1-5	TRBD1	CASSRDRQANQPQHF	TGTGCCAGCAGCCGGGACAGGCAGGCCAATCAGCCCCAGCATTTT